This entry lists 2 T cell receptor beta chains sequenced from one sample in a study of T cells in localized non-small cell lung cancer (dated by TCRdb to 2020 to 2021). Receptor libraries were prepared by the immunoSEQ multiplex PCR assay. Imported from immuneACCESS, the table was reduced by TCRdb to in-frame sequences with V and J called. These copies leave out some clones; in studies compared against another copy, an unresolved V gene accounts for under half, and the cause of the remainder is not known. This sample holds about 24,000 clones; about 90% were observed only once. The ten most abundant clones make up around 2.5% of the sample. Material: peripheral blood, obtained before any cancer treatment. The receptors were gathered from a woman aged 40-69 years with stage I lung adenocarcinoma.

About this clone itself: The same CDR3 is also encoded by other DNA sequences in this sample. The CDR3 bases are TGTGCCAGCAGTTTAGACAGGGGTGGCACTGAAGCTTTCTTT. As protein: CASSLDRGGTEAFF. This chain joins TRBV27 and TRBJ1-1; 8 bases map to TRBD1. CDR1 and CDR2 (germline): MNHEY, SMNVEV (reference sequence). The CDR3 has 14 amino acids. Germline trimming cut 2 bases from V and 4 bases from J; bases unmatched to any gene: 3.

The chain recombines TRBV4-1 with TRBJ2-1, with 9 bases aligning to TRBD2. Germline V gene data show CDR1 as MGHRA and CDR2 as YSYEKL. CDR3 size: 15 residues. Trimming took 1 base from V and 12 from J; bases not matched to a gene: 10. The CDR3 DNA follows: TGCGCCAGCAGCCAAGGGTCCCTAGCGGGAATTGGGCAGTTCTTC. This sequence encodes CASSQGSLAGIGQFF.